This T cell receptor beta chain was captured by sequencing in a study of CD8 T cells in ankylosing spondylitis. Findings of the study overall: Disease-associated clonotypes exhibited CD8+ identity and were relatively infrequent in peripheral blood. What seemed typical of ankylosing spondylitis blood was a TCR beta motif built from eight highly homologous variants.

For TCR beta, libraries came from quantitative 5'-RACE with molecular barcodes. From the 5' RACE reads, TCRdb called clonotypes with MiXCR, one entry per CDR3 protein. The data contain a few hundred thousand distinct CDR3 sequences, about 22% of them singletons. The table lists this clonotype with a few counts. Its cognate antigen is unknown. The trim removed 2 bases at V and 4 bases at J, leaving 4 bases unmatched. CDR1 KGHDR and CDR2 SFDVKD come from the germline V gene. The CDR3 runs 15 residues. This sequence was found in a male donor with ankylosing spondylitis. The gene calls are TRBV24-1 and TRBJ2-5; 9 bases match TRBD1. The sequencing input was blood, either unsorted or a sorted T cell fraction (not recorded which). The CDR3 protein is CATSDSRTGVETQYF. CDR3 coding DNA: TGTGCCACCAGTGATTCGAGGACAGGGGTAGAGACCCAGTACTTC.